One sample yielded the 19 T cell receptor beta chains listed below, sequenced in a study of T cell responses to AZD1222 COVID-19 vaccine. Some clones are missing from TCRdb's copy, which holds only in-frame ones; the method was immunoSEQ multiplex PCR. The data show roughly 100,000 clones, with 89% seen just once and 44% held by the top ten. Source: peripheral blood, taken 28 days after the second AZD1222 dose. Receptors were obtained from an adult who received the AZD1222 COVID-19 vaccine.

The chain couples TRBV9 to TRBJ2-2; D is uncertain. Trimming stripped 0 bases from V and 2 bases from J, with 11 bases between. CDR1 is SGDLS, CDR2 YYNGEE, per germline. The CDR3 has 16 amino acids. The DNA for the CDR3 is TGTGCCAGCAGCGTAGCGGCAGGAGCCAACACCGGGGAGCTGTTTTTT. The encoded protein is CASSVAAGANTGELFF. The complete variable domain, with remaining parts taken from reference TRBV9 and TRBJ2-2, reads DSGVTQTPKHLITATGQRVTLRCSPRSGDLSVYWYQQSLDQGLQFLIQYYNGEERAKGNILERFSAQQFPDLHSELNLSSLELGDSALYFCASSVAAGANTGELFFGEGSRLTVL.

The chain has TRBV7-6 and TRBJ2-2, with D possibly TRBD1 on 6 matching bases. Trimming took off 3 bases at V and 8 bases at J, with 13 bases between the two ends. Germline V gives CDR1 SGHVS, CDR2 FNYEAQ. The CDR3 loop spans 14 amino acids. Here the CDR3 reads CASSLGTLSGELFF. CDR3 DNA: TGTGCCAGCAGCTTGGGGACACTTTCGGGGGAGCTGTTTTTT.

The chain joins TRBV29-1 to TRBJ2-1, with 10 bases matching TRBD2. Unmatched junction bases numbered 5, after V lost 2 bases and J lost 7 bases. CDR1 and CDR2 (germline): SQVTM, ANQGSEA. The CDR3 runs 14 residues. CDR3 nucleotide sequence: TGCAGCGTTGAAACGCCTAGCGGGAGTAATGAGCAGTTCTTC. It yields the protein CSVETPSGSNEQFF.

This chain uses TRBV4-3 with TRBJ2-7, with TRBD2 as a possible D gene (5 bases). The CDR3 loop spans 16 amino acids. CDR1 LGHNA and CDR2 YSLEER come from the germline V gene. Trimming left V 0 bases short and J 3 bases short, with 15 bases between. The CDR3 bases are TGCGCCAGCAGCCAAGATGTGGGTAGTGGGAGCTACGAGCAGTACTTC. Its translation is CASSQDVGSGSYEQYF.

The gene calls are TRBV27 and TRBJ2-3, with D possibly TRBD1 on 5 matching bases. The length of the CDR3 is 11 residues. Germline CDR1 and CDR2: MNHEY and SMNVEV (reference sequence). V was trimmed by 7 bases and J by 8 bases, leaving 10 bases between them. CDR3 amino acids: CASTRGTTQYF. The CDR3 nucleotides are TGTGCCAGCACAAGGGGAACTACGCAGTATTTT.

This sequence joins TRBV19 and TRBJ2-7; TRBD1 matches 8 bases. The CDR3 totals 16 residues. Germline CDR1 LNHDA, CDR2 SQIVND (reference sequence). After removal of 3 bases from V and 1 base from J, the junction contained 8 bases not matched to a gene. The CDR3 bases are TGTGCCAGTAGTATGGATACCGGGACAGGATCCTACGAGCAGTACTTC. This encodes CASSMDTGTGSYEQYF.

This chain joins TRBV10-3 and TRBJ1-5, with D perhaps TRBD1 (6 bases). The V end lost 0 bases, the J end lost 2 bases, and 11 bases lay between the germline ends. Per the germline V gene, CDR1 is ENHRY and CDR2 is SYGVKD. This CDR3 contains 16 residues. In DNA form, the CDR3 reads TGTGCCATCAGTGAGTCGGGGGCCGGGGGCAATCAGCCCCAGCATTTT. It encodes CAISESGAGGNQPQHF.

The chain carries TRBV19 and TRBJ1-2; D is unclear. The germline V gene encodes CDR1 LNHDA and CDR2 SQIVND (reference sequence). The V end was cut by 7 bases, the J end by 1 base, with 16 bases between. The CDR3 is made up of 15 amino acids. The DNA of the CDR3 is TGTGCCAGTAAGGGCTCGGGCACGTTTAACTATGGCTACACCTTC. Protein sequence: CASKGSGTFNYGYTF. Full variable domain (remainder filled in from reference TRBV19 and TRBJ1-2): DGGITQSPKYLFRKEGQNVTLSCEQNLNHDAMYWYRQDPGQGLRLIYYSQIVNDFQKGDIAEGYSVSREKKESFPLTVTSAQKNPTAFYLCASKGSGTFNYGYTFGSGTRLTVV.

The chain employs TRBV30 and TRBJ1-3; maybe TRBD1 (5 bases). Germline CDR1 and CDR2: GTSNPN and SVGIG (reference sequence). The CDR3 is 13 amino acids. V lost 7 bases and J lost 0, with 10 bases in between. CDR3 sequence: CALGRYSGNTIYF. The CDR3 DNA sequence: TGTGCCTTGGGACGGTACTCTGGAAACACCATATATTTT.

CDR3: CASSFRELTGELFF. CDR3 coding DNA: TGTGCCAGCAGTTTCCGGGAACTCACCGGGGAGCTGTTTTTT. This chain connects TRBV27 to TRBJ2-2; D is possibly TRBD2 (5 bases). CDR1 MNHEY and CDR2 SMNVEV come from the germline V gene (reference sequence). Trimming stripped 3 bases from V and 4 bases from J, with 9 bases between. The CDR3 contains 14 residues.

The chain links TRBV7-6 to TRBJ1-1, with D tentatively TRBD1 (5 bases). The germline CDR1 and CDR2 sequences are SGHVS and FNYEAQ. V gave up 1 base and J gave up 4 bases, with 10 bases separating them. This CDR3 has 14 amino acids. The CDR3 DNA is TGTGCCAGCAGCTTAGGCGGGGGGGGCACTGAAGCTTTCTTT. Its translation: CASSLGGGGTEAFF.

The chain employs TRBV9 and TRBJ1-1; D might be TRBD1 (6 bases). Trimming removed 2 bases at V and 3 bases at J, with 8 bases between. The CDR3 has 13 amino acids. Germline-derived CDR1 and CDR2 are SGDLS and YYNGEE. In DNA form, the CDR3 reads TGTGCCAGCAGCGTCAGGGGAGACACTGAAGCTTTCTTT. This codes for CASSVRGDTEAFF.

V and J are TRBV7-9 and TRBJ2-3; the D call may be TRBD1 or TRBD2 (5 bases each). Trimming took off 7 bases at V and 4 bases at J, with 18 bases between the two ends. Germline V CDR1 and CDR2: SEHNR, FQNEAQ (reference sequence). The CDR3 consists of 15 residues. The chain's CDR3 is CASIPGTGLPDTQYF. CDR3 DNA: TGTGCCAGCATCCCCGGGACCGGGCTTCCAGATACGCAGTATTTT.

The chain is built from TRBV7-6 and TRBJ2-5; 12 bases map to TRBD2. V trimming: 5 bases; J trimming: 6 bases; junction bases outside the gene matches: 19. This CDR3 is 19 amino acids long. Germline CDR1 SGHVS, CDR2 FNYEAQ. The CDR3 here is CASSVATSGSLPGSQTQYF. Written as DNA, the CDR3 is TGTGCCAGCAGCGTGGCGACTAGCGGGAGTCTTCCGGGCAGCCAGACCCAGTACTTC.

The gene calls are TRBV4-2 and TRBJ1-2; D may be TRBD1 (6 bases). The ends were cut back, 3 bases at V and 7 bases at J, with 15 bases in the middle. Germline values: CDR1 LGHNA, CDR2 YNFKEQ. This CDR3 is built from 14 residues. DNA of the CDR3: TGTGCCAGCAGCCAGACCCTGGACAGTCCTGGCTACACCTTC. This gives the protein CASSQTLDSPGYTF.

V gene TRBV6-4 combines with J gene TRBJ1-6; D uncertain. Germline V gene lookup returns CDR1 MRHNA and CDR2 SNTAGT. V lost 4 bases, J lost 7 bases, and 8 bases lay in between. The CDR3 totals 13 residues. The DNA of the CDR3 is TGTGCCAGCAGTGGGCAGGTGAATTCACCCCTCCACTTT. Its protein is CASSGQVNSPLHF.

This clone was recorded once. V is TRBV25-1 and J is TRBJ2-3; D might be TRBD1 or TRBD2, each matching 5 bases. This CDR3 has 15 residues. Germline V gives CDR1 MGHDK, CDR2 SYGVNS. The V end was cut by 4 bases, the J end by 8 bases, with 19 bases between. The chain's CDR3 is CASSVVGTGLPTQYF. CDR3 DNA: TGTGCCAGCAGTGTGGTGGGGACCGGGCTCCCTACGCAGTATTTT. Drawing the rest from reference TRBV25-1 and TRBJ2-3, the complete variable domain is EADIYQTPRYLVIGTGKKITLECSQTMGHDKMYWYQQDPGMELHLIHYSYGVNSTEKGDLSSESTVSRIRTEHFPLTLESARPSHTSQYLCASSVVGTGLPTQYFGPGTRLTVL.

This clone appeared once. This chain uses TRBV10-3 with TRBJ2-7, with D possibly TRBD1 on 5 matching bases. This CDR3 spans 14 amino acids. V lost 3 bases to trimming and J lost 3 bases, with 12 bases between them. Germline CDR1 reads ENHRY; CDR2 reads SYGVKD. CDR3 residues: CAISDRQTGYEQYF. The CDR3 nucleotides are TGTGCCATCAGTGATAGACAGACGGGCTACGAGCAGTACTTC.

The V gene is TRBV28, the J gene TRBJ1-4, with D tentatively TRBD1 (5 bases). Germline CDR1 is MDHEN and CDR2 is SYDVKM. V was pared by 5 bases and J by 0 bases, with 13 bases between. This CDR3 is 16 amino acids long. CDR3 sequence (DNA): TGTGCCAGCAGTCCCTCGAGGGGAACAACTAATGAAAAACTGTTTTTT. It yields the protein CASSPSRGTTNEKLFF. The variable domain in full, completed from reference TRBV28 and TRBJ1-4, reads DVKVTQSSRYLVKRTGEKVFLECVQDMDHENMFWYRQDPGLGLRLIYFSYDVKMKEKGDIPEGYSVSREKKERFSLILESASTNQTSMYLCASSPSRGTTNEKLFFGSGTQLSVL.